This T cell receptor beta chain was identified during a study of blood T cell repertoires in COVID-19. Study as a whole: The United States, Italy and Spain supplied acute and convalescent COVID-19 samples.

Per the authors' pipeline: Scientists estimated how many nucleated cells there were by amplifying reference gene primers. Libraries were prepared by immunoSEQ multiplex PCR; TCRdb keeps only in-frame clonotypes and omits some of them. V and J calls and clone size are as listed in that table; D and trimming were resolved from the DNA. The data contain approximately 240,000 clones, 75% to 95% of them singletons. In assigning cohorts, the study relied on participant-reported clinical history. Cohort 3 donors were reported recovered after two negative PCRs, clearance, or symptom resolution. CDR1 and CDR2 from the germline V gene are SGHKS and YYEKEE (reference sequence). CDR3 size: 16 residues. V gave up 0 bases and J gave up 11 bases; unmatched junction bases: 14.

Material for sequencing was PBMCs or T cells enriched from blood (not recorded which). The clonotype was recovered from a woman under 30 who had recovered from COVID-19. The rearrangement joins TRBV5-5 to TRBJ1-1, with TRBD1 matching over 9 bases. CDR3 region: CASSLGGSLDRGMAFF. The CDR3 coding sequence is TGTGCCAGCAGCTTGGGAGGTAGTCTGGACAGGGGAATGGCTTTCTTT.